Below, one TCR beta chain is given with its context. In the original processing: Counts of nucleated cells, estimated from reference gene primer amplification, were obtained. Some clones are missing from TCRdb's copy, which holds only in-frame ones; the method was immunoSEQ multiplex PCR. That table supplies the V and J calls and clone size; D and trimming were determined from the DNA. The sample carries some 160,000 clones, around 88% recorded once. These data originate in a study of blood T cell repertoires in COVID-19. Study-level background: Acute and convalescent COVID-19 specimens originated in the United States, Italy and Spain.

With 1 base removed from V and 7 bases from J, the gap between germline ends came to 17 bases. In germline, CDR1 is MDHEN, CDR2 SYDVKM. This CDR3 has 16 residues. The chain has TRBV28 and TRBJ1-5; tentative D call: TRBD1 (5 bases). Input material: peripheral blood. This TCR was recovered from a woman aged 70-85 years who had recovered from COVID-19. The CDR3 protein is CASSLSGGRVGQPQHF. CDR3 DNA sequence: TGTGCCAGCAGTTTATCTGGGGGGAGGGTGGGGCAGCCCCAGCATTTT.